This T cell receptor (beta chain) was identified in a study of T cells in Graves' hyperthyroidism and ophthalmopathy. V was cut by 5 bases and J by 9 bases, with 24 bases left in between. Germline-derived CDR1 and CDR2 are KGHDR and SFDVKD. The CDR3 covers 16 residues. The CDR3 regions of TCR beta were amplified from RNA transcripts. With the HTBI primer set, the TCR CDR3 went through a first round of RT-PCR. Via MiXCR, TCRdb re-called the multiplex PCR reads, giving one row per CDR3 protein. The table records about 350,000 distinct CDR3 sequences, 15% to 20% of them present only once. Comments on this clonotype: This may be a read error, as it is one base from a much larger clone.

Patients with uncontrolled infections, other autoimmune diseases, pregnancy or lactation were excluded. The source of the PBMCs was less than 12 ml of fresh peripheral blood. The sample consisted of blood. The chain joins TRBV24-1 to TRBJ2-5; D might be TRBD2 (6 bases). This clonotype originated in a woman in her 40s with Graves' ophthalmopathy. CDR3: CATSGTNRGPREAQYF. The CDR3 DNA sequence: TGTGCCACCAGTGGGACTAACCGGGGACCAAGGGAGGCCCAGTACTTC.